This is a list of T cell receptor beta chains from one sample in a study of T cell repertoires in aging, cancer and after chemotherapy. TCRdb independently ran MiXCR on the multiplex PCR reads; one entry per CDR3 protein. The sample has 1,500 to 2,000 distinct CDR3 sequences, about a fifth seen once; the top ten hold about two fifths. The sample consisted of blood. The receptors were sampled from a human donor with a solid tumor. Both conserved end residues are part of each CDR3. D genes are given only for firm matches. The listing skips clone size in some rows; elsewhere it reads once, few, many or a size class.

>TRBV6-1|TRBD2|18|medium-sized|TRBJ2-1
CASSVVAGGPSSYNEQFF
TGTGCCAGCAGTGTCGTAGCGGGAGGCCCTTCCTCCTACAATGAGCAGTTCTTC
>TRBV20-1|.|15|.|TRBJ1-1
CSATVHFVRNTEAFF
TGCAGTGCTACAGTTCATTTTGTAAGGAACACTGAAGCTTTCTTT
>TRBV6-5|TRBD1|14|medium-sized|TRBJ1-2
CASSYSGRGNGYTF
TGTGCCAGCAGTTACTCAGGCAGGGGGAATGGCTACACCTTC
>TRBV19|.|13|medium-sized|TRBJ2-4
CASGGGAKNIQYF
TGTGCCAGTGGCGGTGGAGCCAAAAACATTCAGTACTTC
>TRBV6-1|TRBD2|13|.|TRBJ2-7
CASSESGNYEQYF
TGTGCCAGCAGTGAAAGCGGGAACTACGAGCAGTACTTC
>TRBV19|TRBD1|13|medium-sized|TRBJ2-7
CASSPGQTSEQYF
TGTGCCAGCTCCCCGGGACAGACCTCCGAGCAGTACTTC
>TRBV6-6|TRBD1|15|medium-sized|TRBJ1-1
CASSSSDRGGTEAFF
TGTGCCAGCAGTTCCTCCGACAGGGGAGGCACTGAAGCTTTCTTT
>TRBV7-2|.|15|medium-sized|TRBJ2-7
CASSLAPSLAYEQYF
TGTGCCAGCAGCTTAGCCCCCTCTCTTGCCTACGAGCAGTACTTC
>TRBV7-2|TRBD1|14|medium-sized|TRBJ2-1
CASSGTGGWNEQFF
TGTGCCAGCAGCGGGACAGGGGGGTGGAATGAGCAGTTCTTC
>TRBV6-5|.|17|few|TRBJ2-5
CASSYSSPGFSPETQYF
TGTGCCAGCAGTTACTCTTCCCCCGGGTTTTCCCCAGAGACCCAGTACTTC
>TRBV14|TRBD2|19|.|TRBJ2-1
CASSHAAGNGGRLYNEQFF
TGTGCCAGCAGCCACGCCGCGGGAAACGGGGGGAGGTTATACAATGAGCAGTTCTTC
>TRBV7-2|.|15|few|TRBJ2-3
CASSSYSGGTDTQYF
TGTGCCAGCAGCTCATACTCCGGAGGCACAGATACGCAGTATTTT
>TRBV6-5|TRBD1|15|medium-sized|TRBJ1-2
CASSNFGQGGYGYTF
TGTGCCAGCAGCAACTTTGGACAGGGCGGCTATGGCTACACCTTC
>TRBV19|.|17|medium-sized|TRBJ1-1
CASSSPPNRAWDTEAFF
TGTGCCAGTAGTTCACCCCCAAACAGAGCTTGGGACACTGAAGCTTTCTTT
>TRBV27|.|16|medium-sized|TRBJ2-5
CASRKWVAESQETQYF
TGTGCCAGCCGGAAATGGGTAGCGGAGAGCCAAGAGACCCAGTACTTC
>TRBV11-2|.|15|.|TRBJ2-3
CASSFSFGCTDTQYF
TGTGCCAGCAGCTTTTCGTTCGGCTGCACAGATACGCAGTATTTT
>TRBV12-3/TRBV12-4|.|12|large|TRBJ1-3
CASTPNGNTIYF
TGTGCCAGCACCCCCAATGGAAACACCATATATTTT
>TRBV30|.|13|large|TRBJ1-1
CAWRGQGNTEAFF
TGTGCCTGGAGGGGGCAGGGGAACACTGAAGCTTTCTTT
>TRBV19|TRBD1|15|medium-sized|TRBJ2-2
CASTLTGDNTGELFF
TGTGCCAGTACCCTCACAGGGGACAACACCGGGGAGCTGTTTTTT
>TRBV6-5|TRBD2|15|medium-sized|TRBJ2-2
CASRLTSGLTGELFF
TGTGCCAGTCGTTTGACTAGCGGACTAACCGGGGAGCTGTTTTTT
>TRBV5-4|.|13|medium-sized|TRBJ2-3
CASSLTPTDTQYF
TGTGCCAGCAGCTTGACCCCCACAGATACGCAGTATTTT
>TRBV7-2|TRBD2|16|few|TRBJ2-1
CASKASGRVPYNEQFF
TGTGCCAGCAAGGCTAGCGGGAGGGTCCCCTACAATGAGCAGTTCTTC
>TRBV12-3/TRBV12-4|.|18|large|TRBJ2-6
CASSQTGLRRSGANVLTF
TGTGCCAGCAGCCAGACAGGACTTAGGCGGTCTGGGGCCAACGTCCTGACTTTC
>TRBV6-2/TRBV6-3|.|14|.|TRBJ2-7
CASSPTRGAYEQYF
TGTGCCAGCAGTCCCACCCGGGGAGCCTACGAGCAGTACTTC
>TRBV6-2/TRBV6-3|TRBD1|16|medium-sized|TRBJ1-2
CASRGTGATANYGYTF
TGTGCCAGCAGAGGGACAGGGGCCACAGCTAACTATGGCTACACCTTC
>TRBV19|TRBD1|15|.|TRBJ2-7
CASKLSGQATHEQYF
TGTGCCAGCAAACTTTCGGGACAGGCGACCCACGAGCAGTACTTC
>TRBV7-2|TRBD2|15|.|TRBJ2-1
CASSLSGAVNNEQFF
TGTGCCAGCAGCTTGAGCGGGGCGGTTAACAATGAGCAGTTCTTC
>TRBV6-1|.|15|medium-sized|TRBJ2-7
CASSDRDFTSYEQYF
TGTGCCAGCAGTGACCGGGACTTCACTTCCTACGAGCAGTACTTC
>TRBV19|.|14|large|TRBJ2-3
CASTGTAGTDTQYF
TGTGCCAGTACGGGGACGGCGGGCACAGATACGCAGTATTTT
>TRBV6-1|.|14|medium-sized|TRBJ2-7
CASSEAHSPHEQYF
TGTGCCAGCAGTGAAGCTCACAGTCCCCACGAGCAGTACTTC
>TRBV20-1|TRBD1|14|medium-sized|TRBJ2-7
CSATVQGVNYEQYF
TGCAGTGCTACGGTTCAGGGGGTGAACTACGAGCAGTACTTC
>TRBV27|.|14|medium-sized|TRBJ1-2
CASSLGGGDYGYTF
TGTGCCAGCAGTTTAGGGGGGGGGGACTATGGCTACACCTTC
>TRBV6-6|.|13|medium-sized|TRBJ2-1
CASSYPPEYEQFF
TGTGCCAGCAGTTACCCCCCTGAGTATGAGCAGTTCTTC
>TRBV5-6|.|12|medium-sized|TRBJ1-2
CASSPGGIGYTF
TGTGCCAGCAGCCCCGGTGGGATAGGCTACACCTTC
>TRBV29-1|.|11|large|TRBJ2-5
CSATRQETQYF
TGCAGCGCCACAAGACAAGAGACCCAGTACTTC
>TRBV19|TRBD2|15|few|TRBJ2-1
CASGQTSGSVSEQFF
TGTGCCAGTGGCCAGACTAGCGGGAGTGTTAGTGAGCAGTTCTTC
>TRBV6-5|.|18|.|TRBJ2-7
CASTGGTHFPVGAYEQYF
TGTGCCTCGACTGGGGGGACGCATTTCCCGGTGGGGGCTTACGAGCAGTACTTC
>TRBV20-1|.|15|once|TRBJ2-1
CSARRFPSREYEQFF
TGCAGTGCTAGAAGATTCCCTAGCAGGGAGTATGAGCAGTTCTTC